Listed here are 31 T cell receptor beta chains from one sample, sequenced in a study of blood T cell repertoires in COVID-19. Assay: immunoSEQ multiplex PCR; the TCRdb copy retains only in-frame clones and omits some. The table has roughly 190,000 clones, 75% to 85% seen once. The material sequenced was PBMCs or T cells enriched from blood (not recorded which). Every receptor here comes from a man aged 35 to 55 who had recovered from COVID-19.

This chain joins TRBV6-2 or TRBV6-3 and TRBJ1-1; the D gene is possibly TRBD1 (5 bases). The V gene lost 4 bases and the J gene lost 7 bases, with 10 bases spanning the gap. The CDR3 length is 12 residues. The germline CDR1 and CDR2 sequences are MNHEY and SVGEGT. As DNA, the CDR3 is TGTGCCAGCAGTTCAAGGCAGGGTGAAGCTTTCTTT. It yields the protein CASSSRQGEAFF.

The chain recombines TRBV29-1 with TRBJ2-1, with D perhaps matching TRBD1 (6 bases). The germline gives CDR1 SQVTM, CDR2 ANQGSEA. V was pared by 2 bases and J by 0 bases, with 14 bases between. There are 16 residues in the CDR3. The CDR3 region has the DNA TGCAGCGTTGAAAGTCTTGGACAGTCCTCCTACAATGAGCAGTTCTTC. Amino acid sequence: CSVESLGQSSYNEQFF.

This clone was detected a few times. The rearrangement joins TRBV19 to TRBJ1-5, with 7 bases that match TRBD1. V shed 3 bases and J 5 bases; nucleotides not matched to a gene: 10. This CDR3 has 16 residues. Germline CDR1 and CDR2: LNHDA and SQIVND (reference sequence). The CDR3 reads CASSINGYRGYQPQHF. DNA of the CDR3: TGTGCCAGTAGTATTAACGGTTACAGGGGATATCAGCCCCAGCATTTT.

This chain uses TRBV30 with TRBJ1-6; TRBD1 agrees at 8 bases. Germline V gene data show CDR1 as GTSNPN and CDR2 as SVGIG (reference sequence). V dropped 0 bases and J dropped 9; count of bases not matched to a gene: 4. This CDR3 region has 14 residues. CDR3 residues: CAWSVTQGGSPLHF. The CDR3 DNA reads as TGTGCCTGGAGTGTAACACAGGGGGGTTCACCCCTCCACTTT.

J is TRBJ1-5 and V is TRBV15, with 8 bases that match TRBD1. In germline, CDR1 is LNHNV, CDR2 YYDKDF (reference sequence). J lost 7 bases, V lost 3 bases, and 5 bases had no gene match. The CDR3 covers 14 residues. The CDR3 spells CATSRDRETQPQHF. CDR3 DNA: TGTGCCACCAGCAGGGACAGGGAAACGCAGCCCCAGCATTTT.

This clone showed up just once. The chain combines TRBV7-2 with TRBJ2-1; 14 bases are a match to TRBD2. Germline CDR1 SGHTA, CDR2 FQGNSA. V dropped 5 bases and J dropped 5; count of bases not matched to a gene: 5. This CDR3 spans 16 amino acids. Here the CDR3 reads CASSRGLAGGNNEQFF. DNA for the CDR3: TGTGCCAGCAGCCGCGGACTAGCGGGAGGCAACAATGAGCAGTTCTTC.

This clone showed up just once. J is TRBJ1-1 and V is TRBV27, with D possibly TRBD1 on 5 matching bases. The V gene's germline CDR1 is MNHEY and CDR2 SMNVEV (reference sequence). The CDR3 has 13 residues. Trimming left V 2 bases short and J 10 bases short, with 14 bases between. The CDR3 nucleotides are TGTGCCAGCAGTTTAGTCCGGGGGTCGGTAGCTTTCTTT. Translating it yields CASSLVRGSVAFF.

This clone was seen only once. This chain connects TRBV5-5 to TRBJ1-3; possibly TRBD1 for D (6 bases). Germline CDR1 reads SGHKS; CDR2 reads YYEKEE (reference sequence). With 3 bases removed from V and 2 bases from J, the gap between germline ends came to 12 bases. The CDR3 length is 15 residues. The CDR3 coding sequence is TGTGCCAGCAGCTCCGGAACAGGGACTGGAAACACCATATATTTT. This encodes CASSSGTGTGNTIYF. Looking up the rest from reference TRBV5-5 and TRBJ1-3 gives the full variable domain: DAGVTQSPTHLIKTRGQQVTLRCSPISGHKSVSWYQQVLGQGPQFIFQYYEKEERGRGNFPDRFSARQFPNYSSELNVNALLLGDSALYLCASSSGTGTGNTIYFGEGSWLTVV.

V and J are TRBV10-3 and TRBJ2-5; TRBD2 matches 11 bases. V trimming: 4 bases; J trimming: 4 bases; junction bases outside the gene matches: 14. CDR3 length equals 18 residues. The germline CDR1 and CDR2 sequences are ENHRY and SYGVKD. CDR3 sequence: CAISASPVVAGGGETQYF. CDR3 sequence (DNA): TGTGCCATCAGTGCCTCCCCGGTAGTAGCGGGAGGGGGAGAGACCCAGTACTTC.

The chain uses TRBV5-5 and TRBJ1-1; 7 nucleotides line up with TRBD1. The junction had 7 bases not matched to a gene; V was cut back by 3 bases and J by 5 bases. Germline-derived CDR1 and CDR2 are SGHKS and YYEKEE (reference sequence). This CDR3 contains 14 residues. The CDR3 nucleotides are TGTGCCAGCAGCTACCAGGGGGGAGGTACTGAAGCTTTCTTT. It specifies CASSYQGGGTEAFF. Complete variable domain (other parts from reference TRBV5-5 and TRBJ1-1): DAGVTQSPTHLIKTRGQQVTLRCSPISGHKSVSWYQQVLGQGPQFIFQYYEKEERGRGNFPDRFSARQFPNYSSELNVNALLLGDSALYLCASSYQGGGTEAFFGQGTRLTVV.

The genes are TRBV7-2 and TRBJ2-1; 9 positions match TRBD2. CDR1 is SGHTA and CDR2 is FQGNSA in the germline V gene. Unmatched junction bases numbered 11, after V lost 5 bases and J lost 0 bases. This CDR3 spans 18 amino acids. CDR3 residues: CASSKDSHSGSSYNEQFF. The CDR3 DNA sequence: TGTGCCAGCAGCAAGGACAGCCATAGCGGGAGCTCCTACAATGAGCAGTTCTTC.

The V and J genes are TRBV24-1 and TRBJ2-3, with D hard to call. CDR3 size: 15 residues. From germline, CDR1 is KGHDR and CDR2 SFDVKD. V was pared by 2 bases and J by 5 bases, with 13 bases between. The CDR3 loop reads CATSDSSVPRDTQYF. The CDR3 bases are TGTGCCACCAGTGATTCCTCTGTTCCCAGAGATACGCAGTATTTT.

The CDR3 DNA is TGTGCCAGCATACGCGGGGGGCGCCGGAACACTGAAGCTTTCTTT. Encoded protein: CASIRGGRRNTEAFF. The chain has TRBV6-5 and TRBJ1-1; a possible D gene is TRBD1 (6 bases). Germline V gene data show CDR1 as MNHEY and CDR2 as SVGAGI. Trimming stripped 7 bases from V and 1 base from J, with 16 bases between. This CDR3 is built from 15 residues.

The chain carries TRBV11-2 and TRBJ2-7; TRBD2 matches at 9 bases. Germline CDR1 reads SGHAT; CDR2 reads FQNNGV. The CDR3 has 15 residues. J was trimmed by 2 bases and V by 2 bases; bases with no gene match: 4. The CDR3: CASSLSGLATYEQYF. As DNA, the CDR3 is TGTGCCAGCAGCTTATCAGGACTAGCGACCTACGAGCAGTACTTC.

The V gene is TRBV5-4, the J gene TRBJ2-7; 8 nucleotides align to TRBD2. This CDR3 comprises 18 residues. Germline V lookup: CDR1 SGHNT, CDR2 YYREEE (reference sequence). V gave up 0 bases and J gave up 0 bases; unmatched junction bases: 11. The CDR3 nucleotides are TGTGCCAGCAGCTTGGATCCTAGCGGGCGCACAATCTCCTACGAGCAGTACTTC. Translation gives CASSLDPSGRTISYEQYF.

The chain combines TRBV5-1 with TRBJ2-2; D unresolved. The ends were cut back, 4 bases at V and 1 base at J, with 2 bases in the middle. CDR3 length: 12 amino acids. Per germline, CDR1 SGHRS and CDR2 YFSETQ. The CDR3 region is CASSQNTGELFF. DNA of the CDR3: TGCGCCAGCAGCCAGAACACCGGGGAGCTGTTTTTT. Drawing the rest from reference TRBV5-1 and TRBJ2-2, the complete variable domain is KAGVTQTPRYLIKTRGQQVTLSCSPISGHRSVSWYQQTPGQGLQFLFEYFSETQRNKGNFPGRFSGRQFSNSRSEMNVSTLELGDSALYLCASSQNTGELFFGEGSRLTVL.

V usage is TRBV7-9 and J usage is TRBJ1-2; perhaps TRBD1 as D (6 bases). Between the trimmed V and J ends, which lost 4 bases and 4 bases, there was a span of 13 bases. Germline loops: CDR1 SEHNR, CDR2 FQNEAQ (reference sequence). This CDR3 contains 14 residues. Here the CDR3 DNA reads TGTGCCAGCAGCTACCAACAGGGCCTCTATGGCTACACCTTC. As protein: CASSYQQGLYGYTF. The full variable domain, completed using reference TRBV7-9 and TRBJ1-2, is DTGVSQNPRHKITKRGQNVTFRCDPISEHNRLYWYRQTLGQGPEFLTYFQNEAQLEKSRLLSDRFSAERPKGSFSTLEIQRTEQGDSAMYLCASSYQQGLYGYTFGSGTRLTVV.

The rearrangement uses TRBV19 and TRBJ1-4, with no clear D. Trimming stripped 5 bases from V and 8 bases from J, with 15 bases between. This CDR3 has 14 residues. The germline CDR1 and CDR2 sequences are LNHDA and SQIVND (reference sequence). The CDR3 region is CASSSGSFNEKLFF. CDR3 DNA: TGTGCCAGTAGTTCGGGGTCATTTAACGAAAAACTGTTTTTT.

The chain recombines TRBV19 with TRBJ2-1; maybe TRBD1 (5 bases). CDR3 length: 14 residues. The ends were cut back, 4 bases at V and 9 bases at J, with 16 bases in the middle. The germline CDR1 and CDR2 sequences are LNHDA and SQIVND (reference sequence). The CDR3 region is CASSTNKGQGEQFF. The DNA of the CDR3 is TGTGCCAGTAGTACGAACAAGGGGCAAGGTGAGCAGTTCTTC. Full variable domain (remainder filled in from reference TRBV19 and TRBJ2-1): DGGITQSPKYLFRKEGQNVTLSCEQNLNHDAMYWYRQDPGQGLRLIYYSQIVNDFQKGDIAEGYSVSREKKESFPLTVTSAQKNPTAFYLCASSTNKGQGEQFFGPGTRLTVL.

There are a few counts of this clone. This chain uses TRBV28 with TRBJ1-1; D is unclear. CDR3 length: 14 amino acids. In germline, CDR1 is MDHEN, CDR2 SYDVKM. Trimming cost V 3 bases and J 0 bases, with 8 bases left between them. CDR3 sequence (DNA): TGTGCCAGCAGTTTTTACGGGATGAACACTGAAGCTTTCTTT. Residues: CASSFYGMNTEAFF. The variable domain in full, with the rest retrieved from reference TRBV28 and TRBJ1-1, is DVKVTQSSRYLVKRTGEKVFLECVQDMDHENMFWYRQDPGLGLRLIYFSYDVKMKEKGDIPEGYSVSREKKERFSLILESASTNQTSMYLCASSFYGMNTEAFFGQGTRLTVV.

CDR3 in DNA: TGTGCCACCAGCGCCGGGGGGGGATTGTTGAACTATGGCTACACCTTC. Encoded protein: CATSAGGGLLNYGYTF. V and J are TRBV15 and TRBJ1-2; possible D gene TRBD1, 5 bases. This CDR3 contains 16 residues. Trimming stripped 5 bases from V and 2 bases from J, with 18 bases between. Per the germline V gene, CDR1 is LNHNV and CDR2 is YYDKDF (reference sequence).

This rearrangement joins TRBV11-2 to TRBJ1-1; possible D gene TRBD1, 5 bases. This CDR3 has 15 residues. Germline V gene sequence: CDR1 SGHAT, CDR2 FQNNGV. V was clipped by 1 base and J by 4 bases, with 13 bases between them. CDR3 region: CASSLGVSQGTEAFF. The CDR3 nucleotides are TGTGCCAGCAGCTTAGGGGTCAGTCAGGGCACTGAAGCTTTCTTT.

V gene TRBV28 combines with J gene TRBJ1-5, with D uncertain. Germline V CDR1 and CDR2: MDHEN, SYDVKM. The CDR3 covers 12 residues. With 5 bases removed from V and 8 bases from J, the gap between germline ends came to 10 bases. The CDR3 loop reads CASSTPVEPQHF. The CDR3 DNA sequence: TGTGCCAGCAGTACCCCAGTTGAGCCCCAGCATTTT.

V usage is TRBV6-2 or TRBV6-3 and J usage is TRBJ2-5; 11 bases are shared with TRBD2. The length of the CDR3 is 17 residues. V was clipped by 2 bases and J by 2 bases; unmatched bases: 7. Germline V lookup: CDR1 MNHEY, CDR2 SVGEGT. The CDR3 spells CASSYGGTSGGQETQYF. The CDR3 DNA reads as TGTGCCAGCAGTTACGGGGGAACTAGCGGGGGACAAGAGACCCAGTACTTC.

The chain couples TRBV6-5 to TRBJ1-1, with 8 bases matching TRBD1. CDR1 and CDR2 (germline): MNHEY, SVGAGI. V shed 6 bases and J 7 bases; nucleotides not matched to a gene: 10. This CDR3 is built from 14 residues. CDR3 loop: CASRQGTGLFEAFF. In DNA, the CDR3 is TGTGCCAGCAGGCAGGGGACAGGCCTATTTGAAGCTTTCTTT.

The chain has TRBV27 and TRBJ1-2, with D possibly TRBD1 on 6 matching bases. Per the germline V gene, CDR1 is MNHEY and CDR2 is SMNVEV (reference sequence). CDR3 length: 13 amino acids. The V end was cut by 0 bases, the J end by 6 bases, with 8 bases between. CDR3 DNA sequence: TGTGCCAGCAGTTTATCGGGGGCGGATGGCTACACCTTC. Translated: CASSLSGADGYTF.

The J gene is TRBJ2-7, the V gene TRBV10-1; 8 bases line up with TRBD1. CDR1 and CDR2 (germline): WNHNN, SYGVQD (reference sequence). V lost 6 bases to trimming and J lost 1 base; unmatched junction nucleotides: 5. The CDR3 loop spans 14 amino acids. The CDR3: CASRTGVTSYEQYV. CDR3 in DNA: TGCGCCAGCAGGACAGGGGTAACGTCCTACGAGCAGTACGTC.

This clone showed up just once. The chain recombines TRBV7-3 with TRBJ2-3; 8 positions agree with TRBD2. Germline assignment: CDR1 SGHTA and CDR2 FQGTGA. With V trimmed by 0 bases and J by 4 bases, 3 bases remained unmatched. CDR3 size: 15 residues. The CDR3 here is CASSLTSGNPDTQYF. The CDR3 DNA sequence: TGTGCCAGCAGCTTAACTAGCGGGAACCCAGATACGCAGTATTTT. Using reference TRBV7-3 and TRBJ2-3 for the parts outside the CDR3, the full variable domain is GAGVSQTPSNKVTEKGKYVELRCDPISGHTALYWYRQSLGQGPEFLIYFQGTGAADDSGLPNDRFFAVRPEGSVSTLKIQRTERGDSAVYLCASSLTSGNPDTQYFGPGTRLTVL.

Only one count was recorded for this clone. The CDR3 is CASSSTKRQGGNYNEQFF. The DNA of the CDR3 is TGTGCCAGCAGCTCTACCAAGAGACAGGGGGGAAACTACAATGAGCAGTTCTTC. The chain joins TRBV5-4 to TRBJ2-1, with TRBD1 identical over 9 bases. The CDR3 consists of 18 residues. Germline CDR1 is SGHNT and CDR2 is YYREEE (reference sequence). V lost 3 bases to trimming and J lost 3 bases; unmatched junction nucleotides: 13. Looking up the rest from reference TRBV5-4 and TRBJ2-1 gives the full variable domain: ETGVTQSPTHLIKTRGQQVTLRCSSQSGHNTVSWYQQALGQGPQFIFQYYREEENGRGNFPPRFSGLQFPNYSSELNVNALELDDSALYLCASSSTKRQGGNYNEQFFGPGTRLTVL.

V gene TRBV2 combines with J gene TRBJ1-5; D perhaps matches TRBD1 (5 bases). The germline V gene has CDR1 SNHLY and CDR2 FYNNEI. This CDR3 is 14 amino acids long. Trimming stripped 9 bases from V and 6 bases from J, with 18 bases between. This CDR3 is CASRLGGSSQPQHF. The CDR3 bases are TGTGCCAGTCGCCTGGGGGGGTCAAGTCAGCCCCAGCATTTT. Filled out from reference TRBV2 and TRBJ1-5, the complete variable domain reads EPEVTQTPSHQVTQMGQEVILRCVPISNHLYFYWYRQILGQKVEFLVSFYNNEISEKSEIFDDQFSVERPDGSNFTLKIRSTKLEDSAMYFCASRLGGSSQPQHFGDGTRLSIL.

This clone was seen more than once but under ten times. The chain links TRBV30 to TRBJ2-5, with D maybe TRBD2 (7 bases). V lost 1 base and J lost 1, with 22 bases in between. Germline values: CDR1 GTSNPN, CDR2 SVGIG (reference sequence). The length of the CDR3 is 18 residues. CDR3 in amino acids: CAWSEYGTSLAVQETQYF. DNA of the CDR3: TGTGCCTGGAGTGAATACGGGACATCTCTAGCGGTCCAAGAGACCCAGTACTTC.